These 10 T cell receptor beta chains originate from one sample sequenced in a study of blood T cells in healthy people across ages. A second PCR of roughly 6 to 12 cycles used a sample-barcoded 5' primer and a J-beta primer mix. Each CDR3 protein gets one entry after TCRdb re-called the 5' RACE reads with MiXCR. This repertoire shows 590,000 or so distinct CDR3 sequences, 25% to 35% found once; its top ten account for 15% to 18%. The sequencing input was blood. Receptors were obtained from a woman older than 75 in good health.

This clonotype has only a few counts. Being one base from a much bigger clone, this may be a read error. V usage is TRBV5-1 and J usage is TRBJ2-7, with D perhaps matching TRBD1 (6 bases). V lost 0 bases and J lost 7, with 14 bases in between. The CDR3 contains 14 residues. Germline assignment: CDR1 SGHRS and CDR2 YFSETQ. The CDR3 nucleotides read TGCGCCAGCAGCTTGGACCCCCAGGGGAATGAGCAGTACTTC. Residues: CASSLDPQGNEQYF.

This clonotype showed up just once. The chain is built from TRBV20-1 and TRBJ2-5; 10 bases match TRBD2. The DNA end is more similar to TRBJ2-7, so the J call may be wrong. The CDR3 sequence is 14 residues long. Germline V CDR1 and CDR2: DFQATT, SNEGSKA (reference sequence). CDR3 sequence: CSAPKRGGYNEQYF. The DNA for the CDR3 is TGCAGTGCCCCAAAGCGGGGGGGATACAACGAGCAGTACTTC.

V gene TRBV9 combines with J gene TRBJ1-1; tentatively, D is TRBD1 (6 bases). The germline gives CDR1 SGDLS, CDR2 YYNGEE. The CDR3 length is 15 residues. The ends were cut back, 3 bases at V and 1 base at J, with 13 bases in the middle. The CDR3 region has the DNA TGTGCCAGCAGCGCGGTACAGGGAACGAACACTGAAGCTTTCTTT. Its protein product is CASSAVQGTNTEAFF.

This clonotype has a count of ten or more. The V and J genes are TRBV19 and TRBJ2-7; TRBD2 might be the D (6 bases). The germline V gene has CDR1 LNHDA and CDR2 SQIVND (reference sequence). CDR3 length: 13 residues. The ends were cut back, 8 bases at V and 6 bases at J, with 17 bases in the middle. The CDR3 coding sequence is TGTGCCAGTTCGACGAGTAAGGGAGGCGAGCAGTACTTC. It encodes CASSTSKGGEQYF.

This clonotype has a handful of counts. J is TRBJ1-4 and V is TRBV6-5; TRBD1 might be the D (6 bases). The CDR3 contains 14 residues. The germline V and J ends were trimmed by 5 bases and 8 bases, with 15 bases remaining between them. Germline CDR1 MNHEY, CDR2 SVGAGI. The CDR3 loop is CASSADWDIEKLFF. Written as DNA, the CDR3 is TGTGCCAGCAGTGCTGACTGGGACATAGAAAAACTGTTTTTT.

Comments on this clonotype: A read error may be the cause here, since a much bigger clone is one base away. The rearrangement uses TRBV27 and TRBJ2-1; 11 bases match TRBD1. Judging by the DNA end, TRBJ2-7 fits better; the J call may be wrong. This CDR3 region has 16 residues. The germline V gene encodes CDR1 MNHEY and CDR2 SMNVEV (reference sequence). CDR3: CASSRDRGVSYNEQYF. Here the CDR3 DNA reads TGTGCCAGCAGCCGGGACAGGGGGGTCTCCTACAATGAGCAGTACTTC.

This clonotype was picked up many times. This chain links TRBV9 with TRBJ2-7, with 8 bases aligning to TRBD1. The germline gives CDR1 SGDLS, CDR2 YYNGEE. CDR3 length equals 15 residues. V gave up 4 bases and J gave up 2 bases; unmatched junction bases: 8. CDR3 sequence: CASSIGQGRAYEQYF. CDR3 nucleotide sequence: TGTGCCAGCAGCATCGGACAGGGACGGGCCTACGAGCAGTACTTC.

This clonotype was seen ten or more times. The chain recombines TRBV10-3 with TRBJ2-5; 12 nucleotides align to TRBD2. The CDR3 sequence is 17 residues long. Germline CDR1 and CDR2: ENHRY and SYGVKD. With 0 bases clipped from V and 5 bases from J, the junction kept 7 bases outside the gene matches. CDR3 in amino acids: CAISESGLAGHGETQYF. In DNA form, the CDR3 reads TGTGCCATCAGTGAGTCGGGACTAGCGGGTCACGGCGAGACCCAGTACTTC.

In regard to this clonotype: Being one base from a much bigger clone, this may be a read error. The rearrangement joins TRBV6-1 to TRBJ2-1; 7 bases map to TRBD2. CDR3 size: 15 residues. CDR1 and CDR2 from the germline V gene are MNHNS and SASEGT. J was trimmed by 10 bases and V by 2 bases; bases with no gene match: 11. The CDR3 nucleotides read TGTGCCAGCAGTGAATTGACTAGCCTGCCCTACGAGCAGTTCTTC. Translated: CASSELTSLPYEQFF.

The V and J genes are TRBV5-1 and TRBJ1-1, with 11 nucleotides matching TRBD1. This CDR3 has 16 amino acids. Germline V lookup: CDR1 SGHRS, CDR2 YFSETQ. The trim removed 4 bases at V and 1 base at J, leaving 6 bases unmatched. The chain's CDR3 is CASSPQGQGANTEAFF. The CDR3 DNA sequence: TGCGCCAGCAGCCCCCAAGGACAGGGGGCGAACACTGAAGCTTTCTTT.